This T cell receptor beta chain came from a study of shared clonotypes between healthy human individuals. Overall study context: Each donor contributed plates that comprised three CD4 naive, three CD4 memory, two CD8 naive and one CD8 memory.

It was at deep level that the assay was run. Genomic DNA belonging to each subset was distributed in equal measure over several immunoSEQ plates. Original handling: Filtering differed because ImmunoSEQ produced junction-only sequences that carried no quality scores. Profiling relied on immunoSEQ multiplex PCR, and the TCRdb table lists in-frame clones only, not all of them. The DNA was the basis for D and trimming; V, J and clone size are from that table. The table includes 2 million to 3 million clones, over 85% detected once. The length of the CDR3 is 14 residues. CDR1 and CDR2 from the germline V gene are SNHLY and FYNNEI. V was clipped by 5 bases and J by 4 bases, with 11 bases between them.

The TCR originated in a man between 18 and 29 years old in good health. Some clones in this sample may be carry-over from other donors' samples. The sequenced material came from naive CD4+ T cells from PBMCs. Stated subset: CD45RA+ positively selected. The chain couples TRBV2 to TRBJ2-2; perhaps TRBD2 as D (5 bases). CDR3 amino acids: CASSTYGLTGELFF. For the CDR3, the DNA is TGTGCCAGCAGTACCTATGGACTCACCGGGGAGCTGTTTTTT.